This TCR beta chain was retrieved from a study of Ad26.COV2.S vaccination and SARS-CoV-2 variants (dated by TCRdb to about 2021). Looking at the study overall: Donors in the vaccine arm were drawn from COV1001, a multicentre, randomized, double-blind, placebo-controlled phase I-IIa trial testing Ad26.COV2.S in healthy adults. Participants in the trial were split at random into five groups of five each, receiving low-dose or high-dose Ad26.COV2.S once or twice, or else placebo on both occasions. TCRbeta repertoire sequencing served as the tool for gauging how specific and how broad the SARS-CoV-2-reactive T cell receptors were following Ad26.COV2.S vaccination. Blinding of investigators to trial group allocation was maintained during experiments and outcome assessment. A total of about 30 samples were included in the TCR-sequenced set, comprising 19 Ad26.COV2.S vaccine recipients, 5 placebo recipients and 8 SARS-CoV-2 convalescent individuals. Ad26.COV2.S was administered intramuscularly at 5 x 10^10 or 1 x 10^11 viral particles, either as a single shot or as two shots given 56 days apart.

The investigation overall reported the following: It was noted by the authors that total T cell responses may have been underestimated by the TCR breadth and depth analyses. The study was not powered to compare responses between vaccine doses or regimens. Comparable non-spike TCR breadth was observed between vaccine and placebo recipients, consistent with only spike being contained in the vaccine. After vaccination, spike-specific CD8+ and CD4+ T cell responses were reported to show substantial breadth. Compared with placebo recipients, Ad26.COV2.S recipients showed higher spike-specific TCR breadth (P = 0.0014).

The CDR3 contains 18 residues, cysteine and phenylalanine counted. Just the 54-base CDR3 DNA is kept, in frame starting at base 1. V gives up 3 bases and J gives up 6 bases, and the segment between their germline ends measures 21 bases. Taken from the germline V gene, the CDR1 and CDR2 loops are SGHDN and FVKESK. This clone has just one count. This clone's antigen is unknown. Per-base quality was not reported, and no clone a single base away is much larger than it. In light of the paper, this sample's treatment or condition label describes: roughly 19 received Ad26.COV2.S at low or high dose, single or two shots; about 5 received placebo; per-sample allocation not given. Repertoires of vaccine and placebo recipients were sequenced from samples taken on day 63 after the first injection. Between 29 July and 7 August 2020, Cohort 1b enrolled approximately 26 adults aged 18-55 years at one site in Boston, USA. Ad26.COV2.S was a replication-incompetent adenovirus type 26 vector that expressed a prefusion-stabilized SARS-CoV-2 spike protein derived from the original Wuhan strain.

The immunoSEQ Assay was used to sequence TCRbeta CDR3 regions. After extraction, genomic DNA underwent amplification by bias-controlled multiplex PCR, followed by high-throughput sequencing. Concerning the study's data processing: Collapsing and filtering of sequences were performed to quantify the absolute abundance of each unique TCRbeta CDR3 region. T cell fraction was estimated by normalization of TCRbeta template counts to usable DNA, with usable DNA being measured through amplification of reference genes present in all nucleated cells. Repertoire TCRs were annotated as SARS-CoV-2-specific when V gene, CDR3 amino acid sequence and J gene were exactly matched to a known reactive TCR set. The reference SARS-CoV-2 TCR set was obtained from MIRA and was filtered for enrichment in COVID-19-positive ImmuneCODE repertoires, whereby public or cross-reactive TCRs were removed. Using the MIRA antigens, annotated TCRs were further analysed by specific ORF or by position within an ORF. Breadth was defined as annotated unique rearrangements over total unique productive rearrangements; depth was the summed frequency of those rearrangements. Two-sided Wilcoxon rank-sum tests were applied when comparing TCR breadth between groups. Not all clones reach the TCRdb copy of this immuneACCESS table, which keeps in-frame sequences only. Checked studies attribute under half of the gap to unresolved V genes and leave the rest unexplained. That table supplies the V and J calls and clone size; D and trimming were determined from the DNA. This sample holds approximately 480,000 clones; around 90% were observed only once. Around 13% of the sample comes from the top ten.

This receptor was identified in a person aged 18 to 59 who received the Ad26.COV2.S COVID-19 vaccine or a placebo. The rearrangement combines TRBV14 with TRBJ2-6, and the D gene may be TRBD1, 7 bases matching. Sequenced material: peripheral blood, taken in a trial of Ad26.COV2.S vaccine versus placebo. CDR3 region: CASSHWRDRPLSANVLTF. The sequence in DNA is TGTGCCAGCAGCCACTGGCGGGACAGACCTCTTTCGGCCAACGTCCTGACTTTC.